This entry is about one T cell receptor (beta chain). Its antigen is not known. The CDR3 contains 16 residues. The V and J ends lost 1 base and 1 base respectively, with 13 bases between them. Germline V gene lookup returns CDR1 MGHDK and CDR2 SYGVNS. Indicated time point: pretreatment peripheral blood. Disease in patients was locally advanced or metastatic urothelial carcinoma. These data belong to a study of PD-L1 blockade in urothelial cancer. Study context: Patients' prior chemotherapy regimens numbered 0 to 3. Once treatment had started, blood was analyzed at 3 weeks (second dose) and again at 6 weeks. General observations from the study: Durable-benefit patients expanded tumor-associated blood clones more at 3 weeks.

The assay was immunoSEQ multiplex PCR, and TCRdb's table has in-frame clones only and misses some. This sample has roughly 90,000 clones, with 80% to 90% found just once. The material sequenced was PBMCs, taken around atezolizumab (anti-PD-L1) treatment. This chain joins TRBV25-1 and TRBJ1-1; unclear D gene. This clonotype was obtained from a woman at least 80 years old with urothelial cancer. The CDR3 DNA reads as TGTGCCAGCAGTGAATTTGCGGGCAACCCGAACACTGAAGCTTTCTTT. Translated, it gives CASSEFAGNPNTEAFF.